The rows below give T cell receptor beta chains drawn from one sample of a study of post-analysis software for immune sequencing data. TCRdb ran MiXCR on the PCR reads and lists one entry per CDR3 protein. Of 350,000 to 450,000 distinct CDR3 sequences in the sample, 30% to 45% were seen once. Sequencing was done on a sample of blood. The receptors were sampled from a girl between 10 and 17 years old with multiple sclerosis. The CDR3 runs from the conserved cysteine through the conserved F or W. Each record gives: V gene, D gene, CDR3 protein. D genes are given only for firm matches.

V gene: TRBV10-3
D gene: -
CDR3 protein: CAISEDIYGYTF

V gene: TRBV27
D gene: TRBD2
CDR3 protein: CASSFLSLGLGDNEQYF

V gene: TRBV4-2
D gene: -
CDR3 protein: CASSQDYEGAYEQYF

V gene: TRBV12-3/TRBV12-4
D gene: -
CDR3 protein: CASRQVTLNTEAFF

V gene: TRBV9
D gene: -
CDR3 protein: CASSVEGTQSEQYF

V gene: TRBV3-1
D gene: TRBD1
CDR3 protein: CASSFAGTGGNQPQHF

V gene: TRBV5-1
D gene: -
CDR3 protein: CASSLVRTSEETQYF

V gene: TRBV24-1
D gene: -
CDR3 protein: CATSDSWGTANEQFF

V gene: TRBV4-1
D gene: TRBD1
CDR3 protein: CASSQVGRGPYGYTF

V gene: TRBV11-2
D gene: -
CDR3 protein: CASSLGGGPPYNEQFF

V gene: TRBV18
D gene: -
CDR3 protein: CASSSGGGTYNEQFF

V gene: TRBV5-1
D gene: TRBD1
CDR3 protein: CASSYRGRMYGYTF

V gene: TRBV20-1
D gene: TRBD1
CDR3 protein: CSARDPGQGLSYTF

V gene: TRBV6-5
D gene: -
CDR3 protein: CASRRTAIDTQYF

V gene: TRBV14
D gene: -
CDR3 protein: CASSQDGVYEQYF

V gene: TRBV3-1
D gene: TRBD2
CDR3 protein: CASSARLAGQETQYF

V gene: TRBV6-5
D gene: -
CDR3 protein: CASRVTDTQYF

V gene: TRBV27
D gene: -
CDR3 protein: CASSSGTRSEQYF

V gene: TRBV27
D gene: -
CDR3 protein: CATKGWGPYNEQFF

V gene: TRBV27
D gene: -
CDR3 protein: CASSSPAIGSEQYF

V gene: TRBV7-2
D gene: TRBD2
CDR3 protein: CASRGGRGGRETQYF

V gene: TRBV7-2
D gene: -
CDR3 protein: CASSFSDYHYEQYF

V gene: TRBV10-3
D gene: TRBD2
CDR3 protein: CAIGGGSRTTDTQYF

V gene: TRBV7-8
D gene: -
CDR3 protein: CASSSGTLSSYEQYF

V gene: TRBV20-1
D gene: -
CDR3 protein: CSAREGPYEQYF

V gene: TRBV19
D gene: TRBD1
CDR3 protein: CASSPGQIYNEQFF

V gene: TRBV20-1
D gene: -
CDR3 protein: CSARLRVDSYEQYF

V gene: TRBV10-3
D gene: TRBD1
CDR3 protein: CAIRSQGGSPLHF

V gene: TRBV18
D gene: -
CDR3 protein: CASSPQEGENEKLFF

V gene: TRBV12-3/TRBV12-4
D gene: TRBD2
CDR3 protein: CASRRTSGGARAQYF

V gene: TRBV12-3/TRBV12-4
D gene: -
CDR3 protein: CASSATGIPPYNEQFF

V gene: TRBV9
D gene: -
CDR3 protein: CASSHHIGGRANYGYTF

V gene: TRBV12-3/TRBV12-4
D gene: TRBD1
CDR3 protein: CASGGQGHTEAFF

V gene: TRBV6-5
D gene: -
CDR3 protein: CASSPLGFEQYF

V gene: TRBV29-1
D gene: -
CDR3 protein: CSVEGSVGVSPPDTQYF

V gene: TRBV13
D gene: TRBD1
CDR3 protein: CASSYGQGIYEQYF

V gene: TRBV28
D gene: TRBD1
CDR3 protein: CASSLDRGPNTGELFF

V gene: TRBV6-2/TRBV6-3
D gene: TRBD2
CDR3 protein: CASSRLASNTGELFF

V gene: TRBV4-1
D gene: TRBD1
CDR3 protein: CASSRQTGLDTEAFF

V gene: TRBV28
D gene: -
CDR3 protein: CASLPRWGYGYTF

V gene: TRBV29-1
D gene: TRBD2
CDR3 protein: CSVEWWYPGLAASQETQYF

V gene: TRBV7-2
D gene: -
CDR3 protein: CASSILGGSSYNEQFF

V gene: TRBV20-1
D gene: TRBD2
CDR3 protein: CSARDREGNSKSSGANVLTF